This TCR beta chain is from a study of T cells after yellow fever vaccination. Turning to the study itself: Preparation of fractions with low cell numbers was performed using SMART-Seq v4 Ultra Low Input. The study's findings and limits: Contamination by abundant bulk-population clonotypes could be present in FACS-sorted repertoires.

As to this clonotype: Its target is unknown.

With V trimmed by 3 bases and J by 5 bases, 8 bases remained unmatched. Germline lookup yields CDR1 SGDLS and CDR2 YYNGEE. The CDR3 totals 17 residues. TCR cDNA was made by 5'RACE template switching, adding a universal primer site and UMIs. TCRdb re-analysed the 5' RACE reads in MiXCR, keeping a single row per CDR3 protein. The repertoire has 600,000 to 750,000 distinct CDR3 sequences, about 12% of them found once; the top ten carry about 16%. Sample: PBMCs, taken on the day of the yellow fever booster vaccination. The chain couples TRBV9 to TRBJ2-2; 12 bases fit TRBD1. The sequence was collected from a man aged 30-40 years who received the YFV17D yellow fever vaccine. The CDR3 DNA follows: TGTGCCAGCAGCGCGACCGGGACAGGGGGCTGGACCGGGGAGCTGTTTTTT. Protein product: CASSATGTGGWTGELFF.